Shown below are 21 T cell receptor beta chains from a single sample sequenced in a study of control samples from healthy donors and cancer patients. Some clones are missing from TCRdb's copy, which holds only in-frame ones; the method was immunoSEQ multiplex PCR. The sample lists about 88,000 clones, over 90% occurring once. The sample comprised blood. These receptors were taken from a man between 18 and 35 years old in good health.

The rearrangement joins TRBV1 to TRBJ1-6. TRBV1 is termed a pseudogene. The CDR3 has 14 amino acids. As DNA, the CDR3 is TGCACCAGCAGCCATCGGGTTGTGAGGTCACCCCTCCACTTT. The encoded protein is CTSSHRVVRSPLHF.

The chain links TRBV6-6 to TRBJ1-2; D remains unclear. This CDR3 contains 13 residues. The V end lost 3 bases, the J end lost 4 bases, and 9 bases lay between the germline ends. CDR1 is MNHNY and CDR2 is SVGAGI in the germline V gene (reference sequence). The CDR3 coding sequence is TGTGCCAGCAGTTATTCACGGCGCTATGGCTACACCTTC. Translating gives CASSYSRRYGYTF.

This sequence joins TRBV18 and TRBJ1-1, with unresolved D. Germline-derived CDR1 and CDR2 are KGHSH and LQKENI. V lost 2 bases and J lost 0, with 16 bases in between. The CDR3 spans 17 residues. CDR3 protein: CASSPVFLGNMNTEAFF. The CDR3 DNA is TGTGCCAGCTCACCAGTATTTTTAGGGAACATGAACACTGAAGCTTTCTTT. The complete variable domain, with remaining parts taken from reference TRBV18 and TRBJ1-1, reads NAGVMQNPRHLVRRRGQEARLRCSPMKGHSHVYWYRQLPEEGLKFMVYLQKENIIDESGMPKERFSAEFPKEGPSILRIQQVVRGDSAAYFCASSPVFLGNMNTEAFFGQGTRLTVV.

The rearrangement joins TRBV9 to TRBJ2-3; possibly TRBD1 or TRBD2 for D (5 bases each). The CDR3 loop spans 18 amino acids. Germline V gives CDR1 SGDLS, CDR2 YYNGEE. V dropped 5 bases and J dropped 2 bases, with 24 bases sitting between them. CDR3 nucleotides: TGTGCCAGCAGTCCTGCCGTACCCCAGGGACGGTACACAGATACGCAGTATTTT. Translated: CASSPAVPQGRYTDTQYF.

This chain links TRBV10-3 with TRBJ1-5; 11 bases match TRBD1. The CDR3 has 17 amino acids. The V gene's germline CDR1 is ENHRY and CDR2 SYGVKD. The junction had 7 bases not matched to a gene; V was cut back by 0 bases and J by 6 bases. CDR3: CAISESRGQGVGQPQHF. As DNA, the CDR3 is TGTGCCATCAGTGAGTCCAGGGGACAGGGGGTAGGTCAGCCCCAGCATTTT.

The rearrangement links TRBV19 to TRBJ1-2; TRBD1 matches 7 bases. The germline V gene encodes CDR1 LNHDA and CDR2 SQIVND (reference sequence). V shed 1 base, J shed 8 bases, and the junction held 7 bases outside the gene matches. This CDR3 has 14 amino acids. The CDR3 DNA reads as TGTGCCAGTAGTATAGTTGGCAGGGGGTACGGCTACACCTTC. It is translated as CASSIVGRGYGYTF.

The chain uses TRBV4-2 and TRBJ1-3; no definite D call. Germline V lookup: CDR1 LGHNA, CDR2 YNFKEQ. The CDR3 consists of 14 residues. The V end lost 3 bases, the J end lost 8 bases, and 14 bases lay between the germline ends. CDR3 loop: CASSHGDLSDTIYF. DNA for the CDR3: TGTGCCAGCAGCCATGGTGACCTTTCGGACACCATATATTTT.

The J gene is TRBJ2-1, the V gene TRBV3-1 (or the pseudogene TRBV3-2), with D unclear. The V end was cut by 6 bases, the J end by 4 bases, with 10 bases between. Germline lookup yields CDR1 LGHDT and CDR2 YNNKEL (reference sequence). The CDR3 is made up of 13 amino acids. CDR3 DNA: TGTGCCAGCAGTTCCATTTCATACAATGAGCAGTTCTTC. Its translation is CASSSISYNEQFF.

This chain connects TRBV6-2 or TRBV6-3 to TRBJ1-2; weak D call: TRBD1 (5 bases). Per germline, CDR1 MNHEY and CDR2 SVGEGT. The V and J ends lost 4 bases and 3 bases respectively, with 21 bases between them. The length of the CDR3 is 17 residues. CDR3 sequence (DNA): TGTGCCAGCAGTTCATCCCCGTCGGGAGGGGCCTACTATGGCTACACCTTC. Its protein is CASSSSPSGGAYYGYTF.

The count of this clone is one. V gene TRBV6-6 combines with J gene TRBJ2-1, with D unresolved. Germline V lookup: CDR1 MNHNY, CDR2 SVGAGI (reference sequence). V shed 5 bases and J shed 6 bases, with 11 bases lying between them. The CDR3 runs to 13 residues. For the CDR3, the DNA is TGTGCCAGCAGTCCCAGTGAAGCCAATGAGCAGTTCTTC. Its protein product is CASSPSEANEQFF.

The chain combines TRBV20-1 with TRBJ2-1; tentatively, D is TRBD2 (6 bases). Germline lookup yields CDR1 DFQATT and CDR2 SNEGSKA (reference sequence). Trimming took 6 bases from V and 6 from J, leaving 9 bases between them. CDR3 length equals 11 residues. CDR3 amino acids: CSARDFNEQFF. The CDR3 coding sequence is TGCAGTGCGAGGGACTTCAATGAGCAGTTCTTC.

CDR3 nucleotide sequence: TGCGCCAGCAGGGGTGGGGACACATTTGAAAAACTGTTTTTT. Protein: CASRGGDTFEKLFF. The rearrangement joins TRBV5-1 to TRBJ1-4, with a weak D call TRBD1 (6 bases). Per the germline V gene, CDR1 is SGHRS and CDR2 is YFSETQ. There are 14 residues in the CDR3. Trimming removed 5 bases at V and 7 bases at J, with 15 bases between.

The chain couples TRBV2 to TRBJ2-7; TRBD1 is a possible D gene (6 bases). The CDR3 runs 15 residues. The germline V and J ends were trimmed by 3 bases and 6 bases, with 18 bases remaining between them. Germline CDR1 reads SNHLY; CDR2 reads FYNNEI. In nucleotides, the CDR3 is TGTGCCAGCAGTGATTCCCACAGGGCGGTCGGCGAGCAGTACTTC. This gives the protein CASSDSHRAVGEQYF.

The chain joins TRBV30 to TRBJ1-2; TRBD1 might be the D (6 bases). Per germline, CDR1 GTSNPN and CDR2 SVGIG (reference sequence). The CDR3 totals 15 residues. V was pared by 4 bases and J by 4 bases, with 19 bases between. The chain's CDR3 is CAWTGFAGDLYGYTF. In DNA, the CDR3 is TGTGCCTGGACTGGGTTCGCAGGGGACCTCTATGGCTACACCTTC.

The J gene is TRBJ1-4, the V gene TRBV6-5; D gene ambiguous. Germline V gene data show CDR1 as MNHEY and CDR2 as SVGAGI. V lost 10 bases and J 8 bases, leaving 17 bases between the germline ends. There are 13 residues in the CDR3. CDR3 in DNA: TGTGCCACCCAGATCGGGAAGGGCGAAAAACTGTTTTTT. It codes for CATQIGKGEKLFF.

The J gene is TRBJ2-5, the V gene TRBV30, with TRBD1 identical over 11 bases. V shed 5 bases, J shed 2 bases, and the junction held 7 bases outside the gene matches. The germline CDR1 and CDR2 sequences are GTSNPN and SVGIG (reference sequence). The CDR3 is made up of 15 amino acids. This CDR3 reads CAWVARDRGQETQYF. Here the CDR3 DNA reads TGTGCCTGGGTGGCCCGGGACAGGGGGCAAGAGACCCAGTACTTC.

The chain uses TRBV4-2 and TRBJ1-5; TRBD1 might be the D (5 bases). The V gene lost 0 bases and the J gene lost 4 bases, with 10 bases spanning the gap. CDR3 size: 15 residues. Looked up from germline, CDR1 is LGHNA and CDR2 is YNFKEQ. The CDR3 spells CASSQESRANQPQHF. The CDR3 nucleotides are TGTGCCAGCAGCCAAGAATCCAGGGCTAATCAGCCCCAGCATTTT.

This sequence joins TRBV27 and TRBJ1-1; no clear D gene. The CDR3 sequence is 13 residues long. V shed 8 bases and J shed 7 bases, with 17 bases lying between them. Germline assignment: CDR1 MNHEY and CDR2 SMNVEV (reference sequence). The CDR3, as DNA: TGTGCCAGCGCAACCATAGAAAGTGGTGAAGCTTTCTTT. The encoded protein is CASATIESGEAFF.

V and J are TRBV6-6 and TRBJ2-2; D is undetermined. Germline V gene lookup returns CDR1 MNHNY and CDR2 SVGAGI (reference sequence). The V gene lost 2 bases and the J gene lost 4 bases, with 2 bases spanning the gap. This CDR3 is built from 12 residues. The CDR3 DNA follows: TGTGCCAGCAGTTACGGCACCGGGGAGCTGTTTTTT. Translating it yields CASSYGTGELFF.

DNA for the CDR3: TGTGCCAGCAGCTTAGATCCCACTAGCGGGAGGGCCTGGGAGCAGTTCTTC. Encoded protein: CASSLDPTSGRAWEQFF. This chain connects TRBV7-2 to TRBJ2-1; TRBD2 agrees at 13 bases. Trimming took 1 base from V and 10 from J; bases not matched to a gene: 10. Per the germline V gene, CDR1 is SGHTA and CDR2 is FQGNSA. There are 17 residues in the CDR3.

V gene TRBV29-1 combines with J gene TRBJ1-2, with D possibly being TRBD1 (5 bases). The germline CDR1 and CDR2 sequences are SQVTM and ANQGSEA. V was clipped by 5 bases and J by 0 bases, with 19 bases between them. The CDR3 is 16 amino acids. The CDR3 bases are TGCAGCGTTATGGGAGGGGAACCACAATCTAACTATGGCTACACCTTC. Protein: CSVMGGEPQSNYGYTF.